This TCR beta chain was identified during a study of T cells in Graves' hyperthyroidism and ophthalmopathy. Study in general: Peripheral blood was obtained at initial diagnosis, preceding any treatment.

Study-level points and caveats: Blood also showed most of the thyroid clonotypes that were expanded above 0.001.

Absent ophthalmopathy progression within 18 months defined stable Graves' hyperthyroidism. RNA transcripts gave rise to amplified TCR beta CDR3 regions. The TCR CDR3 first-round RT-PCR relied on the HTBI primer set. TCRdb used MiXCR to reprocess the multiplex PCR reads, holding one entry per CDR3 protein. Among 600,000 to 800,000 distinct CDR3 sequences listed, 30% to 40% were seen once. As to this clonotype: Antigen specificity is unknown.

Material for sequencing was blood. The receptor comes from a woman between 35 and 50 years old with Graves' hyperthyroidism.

The CDR3 sequence: CSARALAETQYF. CDR3 nucleotides: TGCAGTGCTAGAGCTTTGGCGGAGACCCAGTACTTC. The V gene is TRBV20-1, the J gene TRBJ2-5, with D unclear. The germline V and J ends were trimmed by 1 base and 5 bases, with 8 bases remaining between them. This CDR3 spans 12 amino acids. Germline V gene data show CDR1 as DFQATT and CDR2 as SNEGSKA (reference sequence).